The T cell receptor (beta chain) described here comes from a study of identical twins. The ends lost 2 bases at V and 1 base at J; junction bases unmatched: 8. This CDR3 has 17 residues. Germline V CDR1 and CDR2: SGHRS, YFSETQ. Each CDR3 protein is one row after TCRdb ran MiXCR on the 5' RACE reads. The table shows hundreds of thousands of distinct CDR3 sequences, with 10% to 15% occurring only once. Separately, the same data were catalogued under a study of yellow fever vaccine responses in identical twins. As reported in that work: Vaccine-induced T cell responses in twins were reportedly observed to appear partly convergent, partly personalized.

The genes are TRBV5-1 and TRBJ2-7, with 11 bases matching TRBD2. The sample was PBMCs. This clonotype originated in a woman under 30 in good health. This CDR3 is CASSFSGTSGTSYEQYF. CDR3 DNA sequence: TGCGCCAGCAGCTTCTCCGGGACTAGCGGCACGTCCTACGAGCAGTACTTC.